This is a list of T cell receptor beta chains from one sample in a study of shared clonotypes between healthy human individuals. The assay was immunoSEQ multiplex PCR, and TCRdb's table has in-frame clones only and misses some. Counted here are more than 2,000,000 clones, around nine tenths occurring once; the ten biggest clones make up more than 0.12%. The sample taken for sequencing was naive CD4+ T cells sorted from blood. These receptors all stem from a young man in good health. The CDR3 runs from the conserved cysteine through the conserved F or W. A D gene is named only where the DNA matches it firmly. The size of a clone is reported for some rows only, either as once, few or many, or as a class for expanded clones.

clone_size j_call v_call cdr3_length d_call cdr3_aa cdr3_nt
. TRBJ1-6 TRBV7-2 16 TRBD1 CASSVTGVTYNSPLHF TGTGCCAGCAGCGTTACAGGGGTAACCTATAATTCACCCCTCCACTTT
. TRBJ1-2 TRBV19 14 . CASSIQGANYGYTF TGTGCCAGTAGTATACAGGGCGCTAACTATGGCTACACCTTC
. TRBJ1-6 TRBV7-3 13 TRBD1 CASGQGQSSPLHF TGTGCCAGCGGACAGGGGCAGTCGTCACCCCTCCACTTT
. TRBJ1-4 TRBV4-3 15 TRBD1 CASSPLGGQREKLFF TGCGCCAGCAGCCCTCTAGGGGGCCAACGGGAAAAACTGTTTTTT
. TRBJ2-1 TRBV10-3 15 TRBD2 CAISENQREYNEQFF TGTGCCATCAGTGAAAACCAGCGGGAATACAATGAGCAGTTCTTC
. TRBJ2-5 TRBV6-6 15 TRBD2 CASTPLAGGGETQYF TGTGCCAGCACCCCGCTAGCGGGGGGTGGGGAGACCCAGTACTTC
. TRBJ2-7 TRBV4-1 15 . CASSQDGWDVYEQYF TGCGCCAGCAGCCAAGATGGCTGGGACGTATACGAGCAGTACTTC
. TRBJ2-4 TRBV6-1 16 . CASSEGGGLAKNIQYF TGTGCCAGCAGTGAAGGGGGTGGGCTAGCCAAAAACATTCAGTACTTC
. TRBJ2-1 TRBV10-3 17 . CAISDRAVLSSYNEQFF TGTGCCATCAGTGATCGAGCGGTACTAAGCTCCTACAATGAGCAGTTCTTC
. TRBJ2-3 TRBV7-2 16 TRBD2 CASSPPGLAGGNTQYF TGTGCCAGCAGCCCCCCTGGGCTAGCGGGAGGAAATACGCAGTATTTT
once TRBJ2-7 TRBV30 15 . CVWSVSGQTPYEQYF TGTGTCTGGAGTGTATCCGGACAGACCCCCTACGAGCAGTACTTC
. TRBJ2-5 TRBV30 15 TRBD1 CAWSVGTDRGFAQYF TGTGCCTGGAGTGTGGGGACGGACAGGGGGTTCGCGCAGTACTTC
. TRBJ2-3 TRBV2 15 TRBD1 CASSETRQGTDTQYF TGTGCCAGCAGTGAAACGAGACAGGGGACAGATACGCAGTATTTT
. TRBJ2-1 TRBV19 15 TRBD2 CASNGLAGANVEQFF TGTGCCAGTAACGGACTAGCGGGAGCGAACGTTGAGCAGTTCTTC
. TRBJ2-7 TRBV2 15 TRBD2 CASSVRAGGPGEQYF TGTGCCAGCAGTGTCAGAGCGGGAGGGCCAGGCGAGCAGTACTTC
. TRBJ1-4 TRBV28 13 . CASRDSSNEKLFF TGTGCCAGCAGGGACAGCTCAAATGAAAAACTGTTTTTT
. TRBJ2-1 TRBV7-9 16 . CASSLAGGGLYNEQFF TGTGCCAGCAGCTTAGCCGGCGGGGGCCTGTACAATGAGCAGTTCTTC
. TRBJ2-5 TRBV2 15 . CASAQGGLQQETQYF TGTGCCAGCGCCCAGGGCGGATTACAGCAAGAGACCCAGTACTTC
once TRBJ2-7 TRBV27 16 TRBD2 CASRLKTSGGPYEQYF TGTGCCAGCCGATTAAAGACTAGCGGGGGGCCCTACGAGCAGTACTTC
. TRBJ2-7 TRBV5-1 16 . CASSLGGTAKTYEQYF TGCGCCAGCAGCTTGGGAGGGACGGCGAAGACCTACGAGCAGTACTTC
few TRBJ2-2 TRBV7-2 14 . CASSLVLGLGELFF TGTGCCAGCAGCTTAGTACTAGGACTTGGGGAGCTGTTTTTT
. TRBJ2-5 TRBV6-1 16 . CASSDSYGVGQETQYF TGTGCCAGCAGTGATTCGTATGGGGTCGGCCAAGAGACCCAGTACTTC
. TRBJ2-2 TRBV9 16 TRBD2 CASSPTSGVNTGELFF TGTGCCAGCAGCCCCACTAGCGGGGTGAACACCGGGGAGCTGTTTTTT
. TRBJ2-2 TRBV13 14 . CASMSIFVTGELFF TGTGCCAGCATGTCCATTTTTGTCACCGGGGAGCTGTTTTTT
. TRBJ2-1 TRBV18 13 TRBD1 CASSPGQSNEQFF TGTGCCAGCTCACCGGGACAGTCCAATGAGCAGTTCTTC
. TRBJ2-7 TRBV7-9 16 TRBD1 CASSLTGTDISYEQYF TGTGCCAGCAGCCTGACAGGGACGGACATCTCCTACGAGCAGTACTTC
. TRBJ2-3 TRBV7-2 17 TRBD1 CASSLGPTGGSTDTQYF TGTGCCAGCAGCTTAGGCCCCACAGGGGGAAGCACAGATACGCAGTATTTT
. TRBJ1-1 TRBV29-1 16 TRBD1 CSVESLRGTGFTEAFF TGCAGCGTTGAAAGTCTGAGGGGGACAGGGTTTACTGAAGCTTTCTTT
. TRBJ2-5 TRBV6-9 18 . CASSYSGAGTPGEETQYF TGTGCCAGCAGTTATTCGGGGGCCGGGACACCCGGTGAAGAGACCCAGTACTTC
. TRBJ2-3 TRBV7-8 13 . CASSLDYTDTQYF TGTGCCAGCAGCTTAGACTATACAGATACGCAGTATTTT
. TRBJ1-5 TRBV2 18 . CASSEALRGVTYNQPQHF TGTGCCAGCAGTGAAGCGCTTCGGGGGGTAACTTACAATCAGCCCCAGCATTTT
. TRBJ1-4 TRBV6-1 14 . CASSDPTNNEKLFF TGTGCCAGCAGTGACCCAACAAATAATGAAAAACTGTTTTTT
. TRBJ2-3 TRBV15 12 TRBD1 CATSLDRVSQYF TGTGCCACCAGCCTCGACAGGGTATCGCAGTATTTT
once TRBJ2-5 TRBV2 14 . CASKTGTLVGTQYF TGTGCCAGCAAAACCGGGACCCTCGTTGGGACCCAGTACTTC
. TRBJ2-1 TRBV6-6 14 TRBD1 CAGNPGTGGNEQFF TGTGCCGGAAATCCCGGGACAGGGGGCAATGAGCAGTTCTTC
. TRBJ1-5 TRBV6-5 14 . CASSYARTYQPQHF TGTGCCAGCAGTTACGCCAGAACTTATCAGCCCCAGCATTTT
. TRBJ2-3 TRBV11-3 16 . CASSLGSGTVNQPQYF TGTGCCAGCAGCTTAGGGTCTGGGACGGTTAATCAGCCCCAGTATTTT
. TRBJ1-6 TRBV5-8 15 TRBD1 CASDAGDSFISPLHF TGTGCCAGCGACGCAGGGGACAGCTTTATCTCACCCCTCCACTTT
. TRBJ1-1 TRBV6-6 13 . CASSSFGGTEAFF TGTGCCAGCAGTTCTTTCGGGGGTACTGAAGCTTTCTTT
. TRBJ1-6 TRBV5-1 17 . CASSLAGGRGSNSPLHF TGCGCCAGCAGCTTGGCCGGAGGACGGGGGAGTAATTCACCCCTCCACTTT
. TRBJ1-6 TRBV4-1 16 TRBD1 CASSLRRDRGDSPLHF TGCGCCAGCAGCCTCCGCCGGGACAGGGGTGATTCACCCCTCCACTTT
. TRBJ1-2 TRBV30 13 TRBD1 CAARQGSVYGYTF TGTGCCGCCCGACAGGGGTCGGTCTATGGCTACACCTTC
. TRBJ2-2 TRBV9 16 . CASSVGAAVGVGELFF TGTGCCAGCAGCGTAGGGGCAGCGGTGGGAGTCGGGGAGCTGTTTTTT
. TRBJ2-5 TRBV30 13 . CAWSVRDGEAQYF TGTGCCTGGAGTGTACGGGACGGGGAGGCCCAGTACTTC
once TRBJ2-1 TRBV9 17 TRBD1 CASSVRTGAQRSNEQFF TGTGCCAGCAGCGTAAGGACAGGGGCTCAGAGAAGTAATGAGCAGTTCTTC
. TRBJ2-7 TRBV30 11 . CAWSEGYEQYF TGTGCCTGGAGTGAGGGGTACGAGCAGTACTTC
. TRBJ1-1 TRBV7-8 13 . CASSLSMNTEAFF TGTGCCAGCAGCTTATCTATGAACACTGAAGCTTTCTTT
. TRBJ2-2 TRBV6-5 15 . CASSYGQRHTGELFF TGTGCCAGCAGTTACGGGCAAAGGCACACCGGGGAGCTGTTTTTT
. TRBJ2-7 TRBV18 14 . CASSPPSGVYEQYF TGTGCCAGCTCACCACCGTCCGGGGTTTACGAGCAGTACTTC
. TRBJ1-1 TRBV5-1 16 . CASSSRLDPGVTEAFF TGCGCCAGCAGCTCCCGTTTGGACCCTGGGGTCACTGAAGCTTTCTTT
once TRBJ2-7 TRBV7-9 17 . CASSPSLEIVRRDEQYF TGTGCCAGCAGCCCATCCTTGGAGATTGTGAGAAGGGACGAGCAGTACTTC
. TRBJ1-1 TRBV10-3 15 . CAISEEGDVNTEAFF TGTGCCATCAGTGAAGAGGGGGATGTGAACACTGAAGCTTTCTTT
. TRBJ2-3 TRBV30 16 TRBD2 CAWSVPLGRFTDTQYF TGTGCCTGGAGTGTACCTCTCGGGAGGTTCACAGATACGCAGTATTTT
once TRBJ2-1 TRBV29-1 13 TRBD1 CSVSRDRGHEQFF TGCAGCGTCTCCCGGGACAGGGGACATGAGCAGTTCTTC
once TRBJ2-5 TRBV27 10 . CASREETQYF TGTGCCAGCCGAGAAGAGACCCAGTACTTC